The 20 T cell receptor beta chains below come from one sample, sequenced in a study of a mutant IDH1 vaccine in newly diagnosed glioma. Their antigen targets remain unknown. TCRdb keeps only in-frame clones here, not all; method: immunoSEQ multiplex PCR. The sample consists of 30,000 to 35,000 clones, about 80% of them appearing once. Time point given: week 5, during vaccination. In the vaccine, a single dose held 300 ug of the mutant IDH1 20-mer peptide, along with topical imiquimod. This material consisted of PBMCs, taken from a glioma patient whose treatment included an IDH1 peptide vaccine. The source is a man aged 25-40 years with glioma.

The V gene is TRBV27, the J gene TRBJ2-2; D call uncertain. Germline V gene data show CDR1 as MNHEY and CDR2 as SMNVEV (reference sequence). The CDR3 has 13 residues. Trimming removed 8 bases from V and 4 bases from J, with 11 bases in between. CDR3 residues: CASRDRITGELFF. DNA of the CDR3: TGTGCCAGCCGAGATCGGATCACCGGGGAGCTGTTTTTT.

This clone was detected once. The chain recombines TRBV2 with TRBJ2-5; D not resolved. This CDR3 contains 15 residues. Germline-derived CDR1 and CDR2 are SNHLY and FYNNEI. V was pared by 3 bases and J by 5 bases, with 16 bases between. CDR3 coding DNA: TGTGCCAGCAGTGAGGGAAGTGGTCTTAGGGAGACCCAGTACTTC. Residues: CASSEGSGLRETQYF.

V and J are TRBV2 and TRBJ1-1, with D uncertain. Deletions cut 6 bases from V and 1 base from J, with 9 bases between. The CDR3 has 13 residues. Germline loops: CDR1 SNHLY, CDR2 FYNNEI. The chain's CDR3 is CASRSEGNTEAFF. CDR3 DNA: TGTGCCAGCAGGTCGGAAGGGAACACTGAAGCTTTCTTT. The whole variable domain, remainder taken from reference TRBV2 and TRBJ1-1, is EPEVTQTPSHQVTQMGQEVILRCVPISNHLYFYWYRQILGQKVEFLVSFYNNEISEKSEIFDDQFSVERPDGSNFTLKIRSTKLEDSAMYFCASRSEGNTEAFFGQGTRLTVV.

This clone was seen once. The chain is built from TRBV19 and TRBJ2-2, with 7 bases lining up with TRBD1. CDR3 length: 14 residues. Germline CDR1 reads LNHDA; CDR2 reads SQIVND (reference sequence). The V gene end was trimmed by 6 bases and the J gene end by 5 bases; junction bases not matched to a gene: 6. The CDR3 reads CASRRQGRTGELFF. The CDR3 DNA reads TGTGCCAGTAGGAGACAGGGAAGGACCGGGGAGCTGTTTTTT.

The chain uses TRBV30 and TRBJ1-1, with a possible D match to TRBD1 (6 bases). Germline V gene sequence: CDR1 GTSNPN, CDR2 SVGIG (reference sequence). This CDR3 region has 14 residues. V gave up 5 bases and J gave up 10 bases, with 23 bases separating them. The CDR3 DNA reads as TGTGCCTGGGACCAGGACAGTTTTCTTTTGGGAGCTTTCTTT. It specifies CAWDQDSFLLGAFF.

DNA for the CDR3: TGTGCCAGCACCAACGAACAGGGGGCTACTAATGAAAAACTGTTTTTT. Protein sequence: CASTNEQGATNEKLFF. The V and J genes are TRBV2 and TRBJ1-4, with 9 bases identical to TRBD1. Germline lookup yields CDR1 SNHLY and CDR2 FYNNEI. CDR3 length equals 16 residues. V dropped 7 bases and J dropped 2; count of bases not matched to a gene: 8. The full variable domain, completed using reference TRBV2 and TRBJ1-4, is EPEVTQTPSHQVTQMGQEVILRCVPISNHLYFYWYRQILGQKVEFLVSFYNNEISEKSEIFDDQFSVERPDGSNFTLKIRSTKLEDSAMYFCASTNEQGATNEKLFFGSGTQLSVL.

A remark on this clone: Its ends do not fully match the called genes, so a read error is possible. This sequence joins TRBV27 and TRBJ2-7, with TRBD1 matching over 8 bases. Looked up from germline, CDR1 is MNHEY and CDR2 is SMNVEV (reference sequence). The CDR3 sequence is 15 residues long. This chain's CDR3 is CASRFLGQGSYEQYF. CDR3 bases: TGTGCCAGCCGTTTCTTAGGACAGGGCTCCTACGAGCAGTACTTC.

The chain carries TRBV6-5 and TRBJ2-2; 7 bases agree with TRBD1. The V gene end was trimmed by 10 bases and the J gene end by 2 bases; junction bases not matched to a gene: 10. CDR1 and CDR2 from the germline V gene are MNHEY and SVGAGI. The CDR3 spans 15 residues. The CDR3 region has the DNA TGTGCCACCAGCCCGGGACAGCCAAACACCGGGGAGCTGTTTTTT. Amino acids: CATSPGQPNTGELFF.

The chain carries TRBV9 and TRBJ2-7; D unclear. This CDR3 comprises 14 residues. Germline CDR1 is SGDLS and CDR2 is YYNGEE. Trimming pared 0 bases from V and 2 bases from J, leaving 9 bases between. The CDR3 region has the DNA TGTGCCAGCAGCGTAGACGGCAGTCCCTACGAGCAGTACTTC. Its translation is CASSVDGSPYEQYF. The whole variable domain, filled in from reference TRBV9 and TRBJ2-7, reads DSGVTQTPKHLITATGQRVTLRCSPRSGDLSVYWYQQSLDQGLQFLIQYYNGEERAKGNILERFSAQQFPDLHSELNLSSLELGDSALYFCASSVDGSPYEQYFGPGTRLTVT.

This sequence joins TRBV5-1 and TRBJ1-1, with TRBD1 identical over 9 bases. V lost 4 bases to trimming and J lost 5 bases; unmatched junction nucleotides: 6. This CDR3 has 14 amino acids. CDR1 and CDR2 from the germline V gene are SGHRS and YFSETQ. The chain's CDR3 is CASSMGTGRTEAFF. Here the CDR3 DNA reads TGCGCCAGCAGCATGGGGACAGGGAGGACTGAAGCTTTCTTT. Full variable domain (outside the CDR3, taken from reference TRBV5-1 and TRBJ1-1): KAGVTQTPRYLIKTRGQQVTLSCSPISGHRSVSWYQQTPGQGLQFLFEYFSETQRNKGNFPGRFSGRQFSNSRSEMNVSTLELGDSALYLCASSMGTGRTEAFFGQGTRLTVV.

The chain employs TRBV13 and TRBJ1-1, with 9 bases lining up with TRBD1. The CDR3 has 14 residues. V gave up 4 bases and J gave up 4 bases; unmatched junction bases: 4. The germline CDR1 and CDR2 sequences are PRHDT and FYEKMQ (reference sequence). The CDR3 region has the DNA TGTGCCAGCAGCTCCGGGACAGGGTTCACTGAAGCTTTCTTT. It is translated as CASSSGTGFTEAFF.

V and J are TRBV27 and TRBJ2-2, with D perhaps TRBD1 (5 bases). Trimming stripped 2 bases from V and 6 bases from J, with 16 bases between. CDR1 MNHEY and CDR2 SMNVEV come from the germline V gene (reference sequence). This CDR3 contains 16 residues. The CDR3 reads CASSLGARWGSGELFF. The CDR3 DNA reads as TGTGCCAGCAGTTTAGGGGCCAGGTGGGGCTCCGGGGAGCTGTTTTTT.

CDR3 sequence (DNA): TGTGCCAGCAGTTTACAGGCGGGGGGACTAGCGGGAGTCGTAGATACGCAGTATTTT. Translation: CASSLQAGGLAGVVDTQYF. V usage is TRBV28 and J usage is TRBJ2-3; 14 positions agree with TRBD2. The CDR3 has 19 amino acids. Germline CDR1 is MDHEN and CDR2 is SYDVKM. With 2 bases clipped from V and 5 bases from J, the junction kept 12 bases outside the gene matches.

This chain connects TRBV29-1 to TRBJ1-2; 9 nucleotides align to TRBD1. The germline V gene has CDR1 SQVTM and CDR2 ANQGSEA. J was trimmed by 7 bases and V by 7 bases; bases with no gene match: 10. This CDR3 has 13 residues. The CDR3 DNA reads TGCAGCGCAGGACAGGGGACAATGACTGGCTACACCTTC. Protein product: CSAGQGTMTGYTF. The full variable domain, rest sourced from reference TRBV29-1 and TRBJ1-2, is SAVISQKPSRDICQRGTSLTIQCQVDSQVTMMFWYRQQPGQSLTLIATANQGSEATYESGFVIDKFPISRPNLTFSTLTVSNMSPEDSSIYLCSAGQGTMTGYTFGSGTRLTVV.

The gene calls are TRBV6-6 and TRBJ2-2; D assignment may be TRBD1 or TRBD2 (7 bases each). Trimming removed 4 bases at V and 4 bases at J, with 16 bases between. The CDR3 runs 16 residues. CDR1 and CDR2 from the germline V gene are MNHNY and SVGAGI (reference sequence). The CDR3 DNA sequence: TGTGCCAGCAGTTTTAACAGGGGCGGGGGCACCGGGGAGCTGTTTTTT. This translates into CASSFNRGGGTGELFF.

This clone was counted only a few times. The CDR3 spells CASSLRRNTEAFF. DNA for the CDR3: TGTGCCAGCAGCCTCCGGCGGAACACTGAAGCTTTCTTT. The chain employs TRBV7-3 and TRBJ1-1; D call uncertain. The V gene lost 5 bases and the J gene lost 1 base, with 8 bases spanning the gap. Per germline, CDR1 SGHTA and CDR2 FQGTGA. The CDR3 covers 13 residues.

CDR3 amino acids: CASRMTSGGSNTGELFF. In DNA, the CDR3 is TGTGCCAGCAGAATGACTAGCGGGGGGTCTAACACCGGGGAGCTGTTTTTT. The chain is built from TRBV5-4 and TRBJ2-2; TRBD2 matches at 13 bases. The CDR3 consists of 17 residues. The germline gives CDR1 SGHNT, CDR2 YYREEE (reference sequence). V gave up 5 bases and J gave up 2 bases; unmatched junction bases: 6.

This chain joins TRBV7-3 and TRBJ1-2; D is unresolved. The CDR3 has 13 amino acids. Germline-derived CDR1 and CDR2 are SGHTA and FQGTGA. Trimming left V 6 bases short and J 6 bases short, with 14 bases between. The CDR3 DNA reads TGTGCCAGCAGTTCCCCTGGGGTGGATGGCTACACCTTC. Translating gives CASSSPGVDGYTF.

The chain links TRBV30 to TRBJ1-1; the D is unclear. Germline V lookup: CDR1 GTSNPN, CDR2 SVGIG (reference sequence). V lost 2 bases and J 8 bases, leaving 9 bases between the germline ends. CDR3 length: 11 residues. In DNA form, the CDR3 reads TGTGCCTGGAGTCTTGGACCGGAAGCTTTCTTT. It codes for CAWSLGPEAFF.

This chain connects TRBV6-5 to TRBJ1-3; unclear D gene. Germline assignment: CDR1 MNHEY and CDR2 SVGAGI. The germline V and J ends were trimmed by 5 bases and 4 bases, with 12 bases remaining between them. CDR3 length: 14 residues. In nucleotides, the CDR3 is TGTGCCAGCAGTCCGGGCCTGGAGGGAAACACCATATATTTT. Protein: CASSPGLEGNTIYF.